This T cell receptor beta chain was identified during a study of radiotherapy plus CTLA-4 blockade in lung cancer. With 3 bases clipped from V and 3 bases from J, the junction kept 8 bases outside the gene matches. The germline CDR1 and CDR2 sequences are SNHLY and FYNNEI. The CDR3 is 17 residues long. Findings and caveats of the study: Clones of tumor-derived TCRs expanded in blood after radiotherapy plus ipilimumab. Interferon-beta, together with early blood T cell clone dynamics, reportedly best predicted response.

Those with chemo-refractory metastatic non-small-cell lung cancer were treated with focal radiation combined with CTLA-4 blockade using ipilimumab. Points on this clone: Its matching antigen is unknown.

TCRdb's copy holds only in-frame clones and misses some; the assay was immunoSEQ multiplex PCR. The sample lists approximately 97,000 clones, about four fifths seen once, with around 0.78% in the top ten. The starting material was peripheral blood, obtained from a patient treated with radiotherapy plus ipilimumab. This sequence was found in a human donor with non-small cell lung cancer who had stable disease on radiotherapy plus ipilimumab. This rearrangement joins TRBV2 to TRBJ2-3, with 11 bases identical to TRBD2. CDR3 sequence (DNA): TGTGCCAGCAGTGAGTTAGCGGGGGGGCCCGGGACAGATACGCAGTATTTT. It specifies CASSELAGGPGTDTQYF. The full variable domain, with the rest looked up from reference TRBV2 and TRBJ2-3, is EPEVTQTPSHQVTQMGQEVILRCVPISNHLYFYWYRQILGQKVEFLVSFYNNEISEKSEIFDDQFSVERPDGSNFTLKIRSTKLEDSAMYFCASSELAGGPGTDTQYFGPGTRLTVL.